This is a list of T cell receptor beta chains from one sample in a study of T cells expressing NK-cell markers. TCRdb re-called the 5' RACE reads, yielding one record per CDR3 amino acid sequence without DNA. The sample data list 140,000 or so distinct CDR3 sequences. Sequenced sample: blood T cells: a sorted CD56 or NKG2C T cell subset, CD4+ or CD8+ T cells, or bulk PBMC T cells (not recorded which). These receptors all come from a man aged 18 to 30 in good health. CDR3s include the opening cysteine and the closing phenylalanine or tryptophan.

V,J,CDR3
TRBV7-9,TRBJ2-1,CASSYSGRNEQFF
TRBV6-2/TRBV6-3,TRBJ1-5,CASSGSWTGDNQPQHF
TRBV19,TRBJ2-3,CASSVAGLTDTQYF
TRBV7-9,TRBJ1-2,CASSPGTGGMYGYTF
TRBV25-1,TRBJ2-7,CASQDRAEQYF
TRBV29-1,TRBJ1-1,CSVAGAHTEAFF
TRBV7-3,TRBJ1-1,CASSSPGQNTEAFF
TRBV12-3/TRBV12-4,TRBJ2-5,CASSLSPTRETQYF
TRBV27,TRBJ2-5,CASSLLGLASPGAQYF
TRBV20-1,TRBJ2-7,CSAPEAVRSYEQYF
TRBV10-3,TRBJ2-7,CAISEGTGERPYEQYF
TRBV7-9,TRBJ2-7,CASRFQSSYEQYF
TRBV29-1,TRBJ1-2,CSVEDRWATGGIDYGYTF
TRBV5-1,TRBJ2-3,CASSTGGSGLGDTQYF
TRBV4-2,TRBJ2-3,CASSQDHSGATYTDTQYF
TRBV7-8,TRBJ2-1,CASSLTSGVPNEQFF
TRBV5-5,TRBJ2-1,CASSLGTLLVDEQFF